This T cell receptor beta chain appears in the sequencing data of a study of blood T cell repertoires in COVID-19. Study in general: T cells, B-cell-depleted T cells, or PBMCs provided the cDNA or gDNA that served as material.

Under the authors' procedure: Reference gene primer amplification in the assay estimated nucleated cell counts. TCRdb's table, derived via immunoSEQ multiplex PCR, lists solely in-frame clones and lacks some. V, J and clone size reflect that table, while D and trimming were determined from the DNA. The table has 250,000 to 300,000 clones, approximately 86% seen once. V lost 2 bases to trimming and J lost 7 bases, with 11 bases between them. From germline, CDR1 is MDHEN and CDR2 SYDVKM. The CDR3 length is 13 residues. The study assigned cohorts using participant-reported clinical history. Recovered status applied to Cohort 3 donors who had two consecutive negative PCRs. It also applied to those with clearance or with symptom resolution.

The source is a woman aged 25-40 years who had recovered from COVID-19. The chain recombines TRBV28 with TRBJ1-2; D gene unclear. The sample taken for sequencing was PBMCs or T cells enriched from blood (not recorded which). The CDR3 sequence: CASSLAGGGGYTF. The CDR3 nucleotides are TGTGCCAGCAGTTTAGCCGGTGGAGGTGGCTACACCTTC.